The present entry profiles one T cell receptor (beta chain) with its context. The CDR3 is 15 residues long. V was pared by 1 base and J by 2 bases, with 4 bases of the junction left unmatched. Germline V lookup: CDR1 SGHNT, CDR2 YYREEE (reference sequence). Only in-frame clones appear in the TCRdb table, and some are missing; sequencing was by immunoSEQ multiplex PCR. The sample lists some 190,000 clones; more than 75% were seen once. The data were obtained in a study of blood T cell repertoires in COVID-19. The clonotype was recovered from a human donor in a cohort sampled during active COVID-19. The chain has TRBV5-4 and TRBJ2-7, with 9 positions matching TRBD2. Sequenced: peripheral blood. The CDR3 loop reads CASSLKQRGAYEQYF. CDR3 coding DNA: TGTGCCAGCAGCTTGAAACAGCGGGGGGCCTACGAGCAGTACTTC. Variable domain in full (rest from reference TRBV5-4 and TRBJ2-7): ETGVTQSPTHLIKTRGQQVTLRCSSQSGHNTVSWYQQALGQGPQFIFQYYREEENGRGNFPPRFSGLQFPNYSSELNVNALELDDSALYLCASSLKQRGAYEQYFGPGTRLTVT.